This T cell receptor (beta chain) appears in the sequencing data of a study of sequential checkpoint blockade in melanoma. TCRdb's copy holds only in-frame clones and misses some; the assay was immunoSEQ multiplex PCR. The data show about 5,300 clones, roughly 50% seen once. Regarding treatment: randomized to nivolumab then ipilimumab (arm A) or the reverse (arm B). The CDR3 spans 14 residues. J gave up 5 bases and V 6 bases, and 8 bases lay outside the gene matches. Germline-derived CDR1 and CDR2 are SGHNT and YENEEA. The receptor was isolated from a human donor with melanoma. The V call is TRBV11-3, the J call TRBJ1-2, with 8 bases lining up with TRBD1. The source was CD8+ T cells sorted from blood (inferred from file names), collected from a patient given nivolumab and ipilimumab in sequence. In nucleotides, the CDR3 is TGTGCCAGCAGTTCCAGGGGGCCGGAGTATGGCTACACCTTC. This codes for CASSSRGPEYGYTF.